This T cell receptor beta chain was recorded in a study of Ad26.COV2.S vaccination and SARS-CoV-2 variants. At the level of the study: Ad26.COV2.S shots went into the muscle once or twice, 56 days apart. Points from the study as a whole: Spike-specific TCR breadth was greater after Ad26.COV2.S than placebo.

Libraries were prepared by immunoSEQ multiplex PCR; TCRdb keeps only in-frame clonotypes and omits some of them. The sample consists of 400,000 to 450,000 clones, about nine tenths of them appearing once. There are 14 residues in the CDR3. The V gene lost 0 bases and the J gene lost 3 bases, with 8 bases spanning the gap. Germline-derived CDR1 and CDR2 are LGHNA and YSLEER. Comments on this clone: Its specificity is unknown.

Treatment specified: some 19 received Ad26.COV2.S at low or high dose, single or two shots; roughly 5 received placebo; per-sample allocation not given. The samples were gathered on day 63 after the first injection of vaccine or placebo. In Boston, an adult donor aged 18-55 years took part. The source material was peripheral blood, sampled in a trial of Ad26.COV2.S vaccine versus placebo. The source is a person between 18 and 65 years old who received the Ad26.COV2.S COVID-19 vaccine or a placebo. V gene TRBV4-3 combines with J gene TRBJ1-1; no clear D. CDR3 in amino acids: CASSQDPGDTEAFF. Written as DNA, the CDR3 is TGCGCCAGCAGCCAAGATCCCGGGGACACTGAAGCTTTCTTT.